This T cell receptor (beta chain) was profiled in a study of identical twins. This clonotype was observed many times. TCRdb called the 5' RACE reads again in MiXCR, with one record for every CDR3 protein. This repertoire shows hundreds of thousands of distinct CDR3 sequences, around a sixth found once; its top ten account for less than 15%. Deletions cut 6 bases from V and 2 bases from J, with 11 bases between. The germline CDR1 and CDR2 sequences are DFQATT and SNEGSKA (reference sequence). This CDR3 region has 13 residues. The same data also contributed to another study, on T cells expressing NK-cell markers.

The TCR originated in a woman in her late teens or twenties in good health. The chain has TRBV20-1 and TRBJ2-1; D is unresolved. The sample comprised PBMCs. For the CDR3, the DNA is TGCAGTGCAGATCGGTCAACCTACAATGAGCAGTTCTTC. Its protein product is CSADRSTYNEQFF.